This entry concerns a single T cell receptor (beta chain). The CDR3 sequence is 14 residues long. Germline V CDR1 and CDR2: PRHDT, FYEKMQ (reference sequence). Trimming left V 5 bases short and J 4 bases short, with 14 bases between. The source of the sample is a study of shared clonotypes between healthy human individuals. Assay: immunoSEQ multiplex PCR; the TCRdb copy retains only in-frame clones and omits some. The repertoire includes over 950,000 clones, about 72% of them detected once, and 0.7% to 0.95% sits in the top ten. This chain joins TRBV13 and TRBJ2-5; D is perhaps TRBD1 (5 bases). Sequencing used memory CD4+ T cells from PBMCs. Subset in this sample: CD45RA-negative fraction. The sequence derives from a man between 18 and 29 years old in good health. Some clones in this sample may be carry-over from other donors' samples. CDR3 region: CASSGIGAVETQYF. The CDR3 nucleotides read TGTGCCAGCAGCGGGATAGGGGCGGTAGAGACCCAGTACTTC.